The 31 T cell receptor beta chains listed next were all sequenced from one sample in a study of identical twins. TCRdb independently ran MiXCR on the 5' RACE reads; one entry per CDR3 protein. Of a few hundred thousand distinct CDR3 sequences in the sample, roughly 20% are singletons; the top ten hold roughly 12%. The specimen was naive T cells sorted from blood. Receptor source: a man aged 45-65 years in good health.

This clonotype was observed many times. The chain combines TRBV5-1 with TRBJ2-2; no clear D. The length of the CDR3 is 16 residues. V shed 1 base and J shed 1 base, with 11 bases lying between them. The V gene's germline CDR1 is SGHRS and CDR2 YFSETQ. CDR3 DNA: TGCGCCAGCAGCTTGAGGCTAACCAAGAACACCGGGGAGCTGTTTTTT. It specifies CASSLRLTKNTGELFF.

The chain uses TRBV20-1 and TRBJ2-5, with D uncertain. In germline, CDR1 is DFQATT, CDR2 SNEGSKA (reference sequence). Between the trimmed V and J ends, which lost 4 bases and 4 bases, there was a span of 7 bases. CDR3 size: 11 residues. Here the CDR3 reads CSAIRRETQYF. The CDR3 DNA reads TGCAGTGCTATACGCAGAGAGACCCAGTACTTC.

Details on this clonotype: One end of the junction varies from germline; a read error may be responsible. The rearrangement joins TRBV5-1 to TRBJ1-5; tentative D call: TRBD1 (5 bases). Germline V lookup: CDR1 SGHRS, CDR2 YFSETQ. The CDR3 loop spans 15 amino acids. This CDR3 reads CACSSSPGSNQPQHF. The CDR3 DNA sequence: TGCGCCTGCAGCTCAAGCCCAGGGAGCAATCAGCCCCAGCATTTT. The full variable domain, completed using reference TRBV5-1 and TRBJ1-5, is KAGVTQTPRYLIKTRGQQVTLSCSPISGHRSVSWYQQTPGQGLQFLFEYFSETQRNKGNFPGRFSGRQFSNSRSEMNVSTLELGDSALYLCACSSSPGSNQPQHFGDGTRLSIL.

The chain combines TRBV12-3 or TRBV12-4 with TRBJ2-5; 9 bases align to TRBD1. This CDR3 is 14 amino acids long. J lost 5 bases, V lost 5 bases, and 6 bases had no gene match. CDR3 nucleotide sequence: TGTGCCAGCAGTAAGGGACAGGGCGCGGAGACCCAGTACTTC. This encodes CASSKGQGAETQYF.

This clonotype was counted ten times or more. The chain employs TRBV19 and TRBJ2-7; TRBD2 might be the D (6 bases). Germline V gives CDR1 LNHDA, CDR2 SQIVND (reference sequence). V was cut by 3 bases and J by 0 bases, with 15 bases left in between. The CDR3 is made up of 16 amino acids. DNA for the CDR3: TGTGCCAGTAGTATTTCAGCGGACGGGAGCTCCTACGAGCAGTACTTC. Its translation: CASSISADGSSYEQYF. The entire variable domain, with the rest obtained from reference TRBV19 and TRBJ2-7, is as follows: DGGITQSPKYLFRKEGQNVTLSCEQNLNHDAMYWYRQDPGQGLRLIYYSQIVNDFQKGDIAEGYSVSREKKESFPLTVTSAQKNPTAFYLCASSISADGSSYEQYFGPGTRLTVT.

V is TRBV6-1 and J is TRBJ1-3; a weak D match, TRBD1 (5 bases). Germline-derived CDR1 and CDR2 are MNHNS and SASEGT. The V and J ends lost 5 bases and 0 bases respectively, with 11 bases between them. There are 15 residues in the CDR3. CDR3 loop: CASSRGSGSGNTIYF. CDR3 in DNA: TGTGCCAGCAGTAGGGGTTCGGGCTCTGGAAACACCATATATTTT.

This clonotype has just a few counts. This chain uses TRBV12-3 or TRBV12-4 with TRBJ2-2, with 9 nucleotides matching TRBD1. This CDR3 contains 16 residues. V lost 5 bases, J lost 4 bases, and 8 bases stayed unmatched. The chain's CDR3 is CASSPDGTGSTGELFF. In DNA form, the CDR3 reads TGTGCCAGCAGTCCAGATGGGACAGGGTCCACCGGGGAGCTGTTTTTT.

This clonotype was detected many times. The rearrangement uses TRBV18 and TRBJ1-4; perhaps TRBD1 as D (5 bases). Germline CDR1 reads KGHSH; CDR2 reads LQKENI. Trimming took off 6 bases at V and 3 bases at J, with 14 bases between the two ends. The CDR3 has 15 amino acids. This CDR3 is CASSPDQGANEKLFF. The CDR3 coding sequence is TGTGCCAGCTCCCCCGACCAGGGAGCTAATGAAAAACTGTTTTTT.

This chain uses TRBV5-1 with TRBJ2-7; TRBD2 matches 7 bases. The germline gives CDR1 SGHRS, CDR2 YFSETQ. V dropped 0 bases and J dropped 7; count of bases not matched to a gene: 7. This CDR3 region has 14 residues. The CDR3 sequence: CASSLASGGDEQYF. For the CDR3, the DNA is TGCGCCAGCAGCTTGGCCTCTGGGGGGGATGAGCAGTACTTC.

This clonotype has only a few counts. The chain couples TRBV20-1 to TRBJ2-7; perhaps TRBD2 as D (7 bases). This CDR3 is 14 amino acids long. CDR1 is DFQATT, CDR2 SNEGSKA, per germline (reference sequence). The V end lost 3 bases, the J end lost 2 bases, and 14 bases lay between the germline ends. The CDR3 spells CSASTRGGAYEQYF. CDR3 in DNA: TGCAGTGCTAGTACGAGGGGGGGGGCCTACGAGCAGTACTTC.

This sequence joins TRBV28 and TRBJ2-7; 13 nucleotides match TRBD2. The CDR3 runs 15 residues. CDR1 is MDHEN, CDR2 SYDVKM, per germline. Trimming removed 5 bases from V and 1 base from J; junction bases left unmatched: 2. The CDR3 DNA reads as TGTGCCAGCAGTACACTAGCGGGGGGGTCCTACGAGCAGTACTTC. Translation: CASSTLAGGSYEQYF.

This clonotype showed up just a few times. The DNA for the CDR3 is TGTGCCAGCAGCTTAGGGACAGCCGGGACATTCTACAATGAGCAGTTCTTC. Its translation: CASSLGTAGTFYNEQFF. The chain recombines TRBV7-3 with TRBJ2-1; 7 bases map to TRBD1. The CDR3 is made up of 17 amino acids. CDR1 and CDR2 from the germline V gene are SGHTA and FQGTGA. The ends lost 2 bases at V and 3 bases at J; junction bases unmatched: 10. The full variable domain, rest sourced from reference TRBV7-3 and TRBJ2-1, is GAGVSQTPSNKVTEKGKYVELRCDPISGHTALYWYRQSLGQGPEFLIYFQGTGAADDSGLPNDRFFAVRPEGSVSTLKIQRTERGDSAVYLCASSLGTAGTFYNEQFFGPGTRLTVL.

This clonotype has at least ten counts. V is TRBV20-1 and J is TRBJ2-1, with 9 bases identical to TRBD2. CDR3 length equals 15 residues. The trim removed 5 bases at V and 9 bases at J, leaving 14 bases unmatched. Per germline, CDR1 DFQATT and CDR2 SNEGSKA (reference sequence). The CDR3 is CSALRRLAGAGEQFF. In nucleotides, the CDR3 is TGCAGTGCTCTCCGCCGCTTAGCGGGAGCCGGTGAGCAGTTCTTC.

The table lists this clonotype with many counts. The genes are TRBV9 and TRBJ1-1; D call uncertain. The germline V and J ends were trimmed by 0 bases and 1 base, with 7 bases remaining between them. Per germline, CDR1 SGDLS and CDR2 YYNGEE. This CDR3 contains 14 residues. CDR3 nucleotides: TGTGCCAGCAGCGTAGACTCCACGAACACTGAAGCTTTCTTT. It encodes CASSVDSTNTEAFF.

V and J are TRBV20-1 and TRBJ2-1; D may be TRBD2 (6 bases). Germline V CDR1 and CDR2: DFQATT, SNEGSKA (reference sequence). V lost 3 bases, J lost 2 bases, and 11 bases lay in between. This CDR3 has 14 residues. The CDR3 reads CSASRASAYNEQFF. CDR3 DNA: TGCAGTGCTAGTCGGGCTAGCGCCTACAATGAGCAGTTCTTC.

J is TRBJ2-1 and V is TRBV5-1; perhaps TRBD1 as D (7 bases). V dropped 2 bases and J dropped 4 bases, with 19 bases sitting between them. CDR1 is SGHRS, CDR2 YFSETQ, per germline. The CDR3 totals 17 residues. The CDR3 here is CASSFSSEGAPYNEQFF. For the CDR3, the DNA is TGCGCCAGCAGCTTTTCTAGCGAGGGGGCCCCATACAATGAGCAGTTCTTC. Using reference TRBV5-1 and TRBJ2-1 for the parts outside the CDR3, the full variable domain is KAGVTQTPRYLIKTRGQQVTLSCSPISGHRSVSWYQQTPGQGLQFLFEYFSETQRNKGNFPGRFSGRQFSNSRSEMNVSTLELGDSALYLCASSFSSEGAPYNEQFFGPGTRLTVL.

This clonotype was counted at least ten times. V gene TRBV20-1 combines with J gene TRBJ2-7, with D possibly being TRBD1 (6 bases). V lost 2 bases, J lost 4 bases, and 12 bases lay in between. Germline loops: CDR1 DFQATT, CDR2 SNEGSKA (reference sequence). This CDR3 spans 13 amino acids. The CDR3 protein is CSARMNRAYEQYF. The CDR3 nucleotides are TGCAGTGCTAGAATGAACAGGGCTTACGAGCAGTACTTC.

The chain joins TRBV6-2 or TRBV6-3 to TRBJ2-3; possible D gene TRBD2, 5 bases. The CDR3 length is 21 residues. Germline lookup yields CDR1 MNHEY and CDR2 SVGEGT. V was clipped by 3 bases and J by 4 bases, with 32 bases between them. In DNA, the CDR3 is TGTGCCAGCAGTTATAAGGACCGATTCCATCCCCGGGCCCCGGAGGCAGATACGCAGTATTTT. Residues: CASSYKDRFHPRAPEADTQYF.

The chain joins TRBV6-2 or TRBV6-3 to TRBJ2-7, with 7 bases matching TRBD1. Germline CDR1 reads MNHEY; CDR2 reads SVGEGT. Trimming took 3 bases from V and 5 from J; bases not matched to a gene: 13. The CDR3 is 16 amino acids. The CDR3 bases are TGTGCCAGCAGTTATTTTGTCGGGACAGTAAAGGACGAGCAGTACTTC. Its protein is CASSYFVGTVKDEQYF.

The V and J genes are TRBV7-9 and TRBJ1-3; D is ambiguous. The germline V gene has CDR1 SEHNR and CDR2 FQNEAQ (reference sequence). Trimming removed 5 bases from V and 0 bases from J, with 8 bases in between. The CDR3 has 14 residues. The CDR3: CASSPWSSGNTIYF. The DNA of the CDR3 is TGTGCCAGCAGCCCCTGGAGCTCTGGAAACACCATATATTTT.

This clonotype was counted between two and nine times. This rearrangement joins TRBV6-1 to TRBJ2-3, with TRBD2 matching 9 bases. Germline-derived CDR1 and CDR2 are MNHNS and SASEGT. J lost 4 bases, V lost 5 bases, and 10 bases had no gene match. The CDR3 is 16 amino acids. The CDR3 DNA is TGTGCCAGCAGTCCCTATCAGACTAGCGGTGCAGATACGCAGTATTTT. Translating gives CASSPYQTSGADTQYF.

This clonotype was observed many times. V and J are TRBV20-1 and TRBJ1-1; 9 nucleotides agree with TRBD1. The CDR3 extends over 14 amino acids. Germline CDR1 and CDR2: DFQATT and SNEGSKA (reference sequence). Trimming took 2 bases from V and 2 from J; bases not matched to a gene: 3. The CDR3 loop is CSARTGQGNTEAFF. The CDR3 nucleotides read TGCAGTGCTAGAACGGGACAGGGAAACACTGAAGCTTTCTTT.

This clonotype was counted at least ten times. The chain couples TRBV2 to TRBJ1-4; D might be TRBD1 (5 bases). Per germline, CDR1 SNHLY and CDR2 FYNNEI. V was trimmed by 4 bases and J by 7 bases, leaving 13 bases between them. The CDR3 length is 14 residues. CDR3 DNA sequence: TGTGCCAGCAGTGTGGAGGGGAACGGTGAAAAACTGTTTTTT. It is translated as CASSVEGNGEKLFF.

This clonotype occurred a few times. The chain combines TRBV18 with TRBJ1-1; D is possibly TRBD1 (5 bases). The germline V and J ends were trimmed by 5 bases and 3 bases, with 10 bases remaining between them. The CDR3 contains 13 residues. Per the germline V gene, CDR1 is KGHSH and CDR2 is LQKENI. CDR3 DNA: TGTGCCAGCTCAAGTGGGGGGGACACTGAAGCTTTCTTT. Translated: CASSSGGDTEAFF.

The chain has TRBV18 and TRBJ2-5; the D gene is possibly TRBD2 (5 bases). V shed 2 bases and J shed 3 bases, with 13 bases lying between them. The CDR3 is made up of 15 amino acids. Germline loops: CDR1 KGHSH, CDR2 LQKENI. CDR3 nucleotide sequence: TGTGCCAGCTCACCAGAGGACGGGAAGGAAGAGACCCAGTACTTC. The encoded protein is CASSPEDGKEETQYF.

At least ten counts were recorded for this clonotype. The V gene is TRBV20-1, the J gene TRBJ2-7, with 7 bases aligning to TRBD2. CDR1 is DFQATT, CDR2 SNEGSKA, per germline (reference sequence). The CDR3 has 13 residues. V lost 6 bases, J lost 3 bases, and 8 bases stayed unmatched. CDR3 in amino acids: CSARTLADYEQYF. As DNA, the CDR3 is TGCAGTGCGCGTACCCTAGCGGACTACGAGCAGTACTTC.

This clonotype was seen ten or more times. The rearrangement uses TRBV12-3 or TRBV12-4 and TRBJ1-1; maybe TRBD1 (6 bases). This CDR3 contains 15 residues. V was pared by 6 bases and J by 5 bases, with 19 bases between. The CDR3 nucleotides are TGTGCCAGCAGCCCAAAGGGGGGGTTTAGGACTGAAGCTTTCTTT. It yields the protein CASSPKGGFRTEAFF.

This clonotype was seen once. A much larger clonotype is one base distant, so this may be a read error. CDR3 amino acids: CASSLGTSGTGTQYF. In nucleotides, the CDR3 is TGTGCCAGCAGCTTAGGGACTAGCGGTACGGGGACCCAGTACTTC. This rearrangement joins TRBV7-9 to TRBJ2-5, with 10 bases fitting TRBD2. The CDR3 runs 15 residues. The germline CDR1 and CDR2 sequences are SEHNR and FQNEAQ (reference sequence). V lost 1 base, J lost 7 bases, and 6 bases stayed unmatched.

Many counts were recorded for this clonotype. The genes are TRBV7-6 and TRBJ2-3, with TRBD1 matching over 7 bases. The ends lost 6 bases at V and 4 bases at J; junction bases unmatched: 7. The CDR3 is 14 amino acids. Germline V gives CDR1 SGHVS, CDR2 FNYEAQ. Written as DNA, the CDR3 is TGTGCCAGCAGGATACCGGGACAGCCAGATACGCAGTATTTT. Translating it yields CASRIPGQPDTQYF.

This clonotype was counted between two and nine times. The chain employs TRBV7-9 and TRBJ2-3; TRBD2 might be the D (5 bases). The CDR3 consists of 15 residues. Trimming shortened V by 3 bases and J by 2 bases, and 12 bases separated the two germline ends. Per germline, CDR1 SEHNR and CDR2 FQNEAQ (reference sequence). The chain's CDR3 is CASSFRGSPTDTQYF. The CDR3 DNA sequence: TGTGCCAGCAGCTTTAGAGGGAGTCCCACAGATACGCAGTATTTT.

There are a few counts of this clonotype. The J gene is TRBJ2-2, the V gene TRBV20-1; TRBD2 aligns across 8 bases. From germline, CDR1 is DFQATT and CDR2 SNEGSKA (reference sequence). J lost 4 bases, V lost 2 bases, and 6 bases had no gene match. The CDR3 loop spans 15 amino acids. CDR3 loop: CSARRREAGTGELFF. As DNA, the CDR3 is TGCAGTGCTAGACGGCGGGAGGCGGGCACCGGGGAGCTGTTTTTT.